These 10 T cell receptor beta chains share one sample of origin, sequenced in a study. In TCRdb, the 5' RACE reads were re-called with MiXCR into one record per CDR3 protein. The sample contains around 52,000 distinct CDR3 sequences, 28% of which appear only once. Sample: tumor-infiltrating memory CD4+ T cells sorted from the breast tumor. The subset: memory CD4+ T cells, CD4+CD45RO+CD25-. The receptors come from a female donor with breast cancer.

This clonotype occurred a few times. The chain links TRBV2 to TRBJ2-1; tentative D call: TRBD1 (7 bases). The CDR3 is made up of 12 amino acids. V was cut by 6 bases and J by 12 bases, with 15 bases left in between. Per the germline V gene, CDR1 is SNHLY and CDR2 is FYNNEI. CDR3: CASSVDREAQFF. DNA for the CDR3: TGTGCCAGCAGCGTAGACAGGGAGGCGCAGTTCTTC.

Here the CDR3 reads CASSLGPGPYEQYF. The CDR3 region has the DNA TGTGCCAGCAGCTTGGGGCCCGGCCCCTACGAGCAGTACTTC. The chain recombines TRBV7-2 with TRBJ2-7, with D perhaps matching TRBD1 (5 bases). The germline V gene has CDR1 SGHTA and CDR2 FQGNSA. The CDR3 contains 14 residues. Trimming removed 3 bases at V and 2 bases at J, with 11 bases between. Complete variable domain (other parts from reference TRBV7-2 and TRBJ2-7): GAGVSQSPSNKVTEKGKDVELRCDPISGHTALYWYRQSLGQGLEFLIYFQGNSAPDKSGLPSDRFSAERTGGSVSTLTIQRTQQEDSAVYLCASSLGPGPYEQYFGPGTRLTVT.

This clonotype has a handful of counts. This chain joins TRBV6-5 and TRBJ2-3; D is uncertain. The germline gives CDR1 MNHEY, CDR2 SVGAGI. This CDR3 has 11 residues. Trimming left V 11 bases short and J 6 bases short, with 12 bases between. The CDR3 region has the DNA TGTGCCTCCACCAGAGAGGATACGCAGTATTTT. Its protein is CASTREDTQYF.

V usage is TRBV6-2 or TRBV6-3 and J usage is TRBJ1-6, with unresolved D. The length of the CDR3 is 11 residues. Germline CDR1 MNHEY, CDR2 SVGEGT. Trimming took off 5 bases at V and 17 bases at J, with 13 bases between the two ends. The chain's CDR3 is CASSNNRVVHF. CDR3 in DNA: TGTGCCAGCAGTAACAACCGGGTCGTCCACTTT.

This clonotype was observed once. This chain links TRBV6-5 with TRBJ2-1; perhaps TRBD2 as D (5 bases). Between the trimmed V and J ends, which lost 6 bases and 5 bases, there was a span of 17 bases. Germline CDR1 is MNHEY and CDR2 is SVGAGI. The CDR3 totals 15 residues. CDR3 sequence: CASRTGSLSDNEQFF. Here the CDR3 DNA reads TGTGCCAGCAGGACGGGATCCCTTTCCGACAATGAGCAGTTCTTC.

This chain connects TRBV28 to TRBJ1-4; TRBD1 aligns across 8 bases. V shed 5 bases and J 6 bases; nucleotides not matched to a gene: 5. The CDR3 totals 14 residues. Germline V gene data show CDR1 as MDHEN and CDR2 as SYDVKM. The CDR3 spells CASSIDRGDEKLFF. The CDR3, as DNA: TGTGCCAGCAGTATTGACAGGGGAGATGAAAAACTGTTTTTT.

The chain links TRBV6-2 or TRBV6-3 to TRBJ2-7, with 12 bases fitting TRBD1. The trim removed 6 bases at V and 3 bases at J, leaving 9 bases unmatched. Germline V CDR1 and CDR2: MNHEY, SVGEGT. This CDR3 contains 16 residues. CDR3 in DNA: TGTGCCAGCAGCACTACCGGGACAGGGGGCAACTACGAGCAGTACTTC. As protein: CASSTTGTGGNYEQYF.

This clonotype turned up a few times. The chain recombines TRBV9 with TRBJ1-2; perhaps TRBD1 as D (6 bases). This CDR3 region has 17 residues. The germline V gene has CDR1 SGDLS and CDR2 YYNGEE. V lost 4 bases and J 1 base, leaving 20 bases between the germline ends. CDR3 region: CASSRGGPGQINYGYTF. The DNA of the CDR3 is TGTGCCAGCAGCCGAGGGGGACCGGGACAAATTAACTATGGCTACACCTTC.

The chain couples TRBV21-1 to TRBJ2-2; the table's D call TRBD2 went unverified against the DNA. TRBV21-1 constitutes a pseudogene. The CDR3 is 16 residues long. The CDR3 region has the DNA TGTGCCAGCGGGCGGGAGAAAACCGTGAACACCGGGGAGCTGTTTTTT. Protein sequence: CASGREKTVNTGELFF.

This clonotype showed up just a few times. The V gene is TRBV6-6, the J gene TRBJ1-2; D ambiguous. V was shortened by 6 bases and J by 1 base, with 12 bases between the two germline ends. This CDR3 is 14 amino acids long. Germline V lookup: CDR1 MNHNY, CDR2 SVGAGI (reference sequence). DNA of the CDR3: TGTGCCAGCAGCCCGGATCGAAATAACTATGGCTACACCTTC. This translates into CASSPDRNNYGYTF.